The rows below give T cell receptor beta chains drawn from one sample of a study of T cells in Graves' hyperthyroidism and ophthalmopathy. TCRdb reprocessed the multiplex PCR reads via MiXCR and lists one record per CDR3 protein. The profile shows some 720,000 distinct CDR3 sequences, about 17% of them singletons. The sample was blood. These receptor sequences come from a man aged 18 to 35 with Graves' hyperthyroidism. CDR3s include the opening cysteine and the closing phenylalanine or tryptophan. The D gene is left open where the match is weak. Only part of the rows carry a size: once, few, many, or a class if the clone is expanded.

clone_size	v_call	j_call	d_call	cdr3_aa	cdr3_nt
many	TRBV12-3/TRBV12-4	TRBJ1-5	.	CASSGTGFNQPQHF	TGTGCCAGCAGCGGAACAGGGTTCAATCAGCCCCAGCATTTT
.	TRBV28	TRBJ1-6	.	CASSSLLPLHF	TGTGCCAGCAGTTCCCTTCTACCCCTCCACTTT
many	TRBV12-3/TRBV12-4	TRBJ1-2	.	CASFAVIDGYTF	TGTGCCAGCTTTGCCGTTATCGATGGCTACACCTTC
many	TRBV12-3/TRBV12-4	TRBJ2-3	.	CASRRTETDTQYF	TGTGCCAGCAGGAGGACAGAAACAGATACGCAGTATTTT
.	TRBV28	TRBJ2-1	.	CASSFVSGRSSYNEQFF	TGTGCCAGCAGTTTCGTCTCAGGACGGAGCTCCTACAATGAGCAGTTCTTC
few	TRBV20-1	TRBJ2-4	TRBD2	CSARVGTSGRNIQYF	TGCAGTGCTAGAGTTGGGACTAGCGGGCGGAACATTCAGTACTTC
few	TRBV5-1	TRBJ1-1	.	CASSWGSEAFF	TGCGCCAGCAGTTGGGGGTCTGAAGCTTTCTTT
.	TRBV7-6	TRBJ2-3	.	CANSRIYSDSTDTQYF	TGTGCCAACAGCCGGATTTATAGCGATAGCACAGATACGCAGTATTTT
many	TRBV12-3/TRBV12-4	TRBJ1-5	.	CASGAGEYSNQPQHF	TGTGCCAGCGGGGCAGGAGAATATAGCAATCAGCCCCAGCATTTT
few	TRBV9	TRBJ1-2	.	CASSVGRGYGYTF	TGTGCCAGCAGCGTAGGGAGGGGCTATGGCTACACCTTC
.	TRBV29-1	TRBJ2-4	.	CSVGGEEAKNIQYF	TGCAGCGTTGGAGGAGAAGAAGCCAAAAACATTCAGTACTTC
few	TRBV19	TRBJ2-6	.	CASSMSGRGVTGANVLTF	TGTGCCAGTAGTATGTCGGGAAGGGGAGTAACCGGGGCCAACGTCCTGACTTTC
.	TRBV10-3	TRBJ1-4	TRBD1	CAISETQGAPGEKLFF	TGTGCCATCAGTGAGACACAGGGGGCGCCGGGTGAAAAACTGTTTTTT
few	TRBV7-8	TRBJ1-5	.	CASSFGGFHQPQHF	TGTGCCAGCAGCTTCGGAGGGTTTCATCAGCCCCAGCATTTT
many	TRBV20-1	TRBJ2-5	TRBD2	CSAPDRAGGPQETQYF	TGCAGTGCCCCGGATCGAGCGGGAGGTCCACAAGAGACCCAGTACTTC
.	TRBV5-1	TRBJ1-1	.	CASSLGDANTEAFF	TGCGCCAGCAGCTTGGGGGACGCGAACACTGAAGCTTTCTTT
.	TRBV15	TRBJ1-1	.	CATSRAPREGAFF	TGTGCCACCAGCAGAGCCCCCAGGGAGGGAGCTTTCTTT
.	TRBV5-5	TRBJ1-2	.	CASSFLKGIYGYTF	TGTGCCAGCAGCTTCTTAAAAGGGATCTATGGCTACACCTTC
.	TRBV20-1	TRBJ2-1	TRBD1	CSGGLTGRTYNEQFF	TGCAGTGGGGGATTGACAGGGAGAACCTACAATGAGCAGTTCTTC
many	TRBV30	TRBJ2-5	.	CAWSTGVGETQYF	TGTGCCTGGAGTACGGGGGTGGGGGAGACCCAGTACTTC
few	TRBV7-9	TRBJ1-1	.	CASSLVQGMNTEAFF	TGTGCCAGCAGCTTAGTCCAGGGAATGAACACTGAAGCTTTCTTT
.	TRBV6-2/TRBV6-3	TRBJ2-5	.	CASSRIQETQYF	TGTGCCAGCAGCCGAATCCAAGAGACCCAGTACTTC
few	TRBV18	TRBJ2-1	TRBD2	CASSIAGGPFNEQFF	TGTGCCAGCTCAATAGCGGGAGGGCCGTTCAATGAGCAGTTCTTC
many	TRBV27	TRBJ1-5	.	CASSLRAGNQPQHF	TGTGCCAGCAGTTTAAGGGCAGGCAATCAGCCCCAGCATTTT
few	TRBV4-2	TRBJ1-2	.	CASSQDGGVNYGYTF	TGTGCCAGCAGCCAAGATGGAGGGGTGAACTATGGCTACACCTTC